This T cell receptor (beta chain) was identified during a study of T cell repertoires in cytomegalovirus infection. Study-level background: Matching HLA type, along with CMV infection, was indicated by public TCR beta signatures.

This clonotype was found a few times. TCRdb processed the reads anew with MiXCR; each CDR3 protein has one entry. The data show 150,000 to 200,000 distinct CDR3 sequences, 28% seen once. Germline-derived CDR1 and CDR2 are LGHNT and FRNRAP. The CDR3 covers 16 residues. V lost 0 bases to trimming and J lost 8 bases, with 16 bases between them. The origin of this receptor is a human donor in good health (CMV status not recorded). Some clones in this sample may be carry-over from other donors' samples. Sequenced: PBMCs. The chain is built from TRBV12-5 and TRBJ1-4, with D unclear. This CDR3 reads CASGLVLGLGGEKLFF. As DNA, the CDR3 is TGTGCTAGTGGTTTGGTACTGGGTCTTGGCGGGGAAAAACTGTTTTTT.